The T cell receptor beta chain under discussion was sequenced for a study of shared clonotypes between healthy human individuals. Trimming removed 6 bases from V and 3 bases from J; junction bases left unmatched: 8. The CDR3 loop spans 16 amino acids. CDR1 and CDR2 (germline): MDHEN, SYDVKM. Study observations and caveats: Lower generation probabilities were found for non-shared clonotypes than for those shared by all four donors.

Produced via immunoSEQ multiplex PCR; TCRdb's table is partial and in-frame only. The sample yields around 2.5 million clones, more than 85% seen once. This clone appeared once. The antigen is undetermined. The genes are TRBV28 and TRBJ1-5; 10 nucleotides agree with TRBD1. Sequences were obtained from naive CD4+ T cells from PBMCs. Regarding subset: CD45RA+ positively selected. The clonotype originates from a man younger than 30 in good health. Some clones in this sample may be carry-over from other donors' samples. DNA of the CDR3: TGTGCCAGCAGGGGTAGACAGGGGGCGAACAATCAGCCCCAGCATTTT. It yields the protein CASRGRQGANNQPQHF.